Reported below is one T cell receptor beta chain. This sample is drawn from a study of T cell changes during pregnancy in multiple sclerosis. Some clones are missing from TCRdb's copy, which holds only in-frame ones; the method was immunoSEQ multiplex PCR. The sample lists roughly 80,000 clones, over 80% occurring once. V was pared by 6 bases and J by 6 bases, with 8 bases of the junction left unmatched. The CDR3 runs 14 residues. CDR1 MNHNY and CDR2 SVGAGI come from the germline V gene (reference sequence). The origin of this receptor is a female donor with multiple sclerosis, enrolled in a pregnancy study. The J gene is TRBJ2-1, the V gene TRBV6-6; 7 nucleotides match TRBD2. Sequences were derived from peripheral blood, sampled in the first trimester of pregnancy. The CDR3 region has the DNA TGTGCCAGCAGCCAACTAGCGAACCGCAATGAGCAGTTCTTC. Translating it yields CASSQLANRNEQFF.